These T cell receptor beta chains were read from a single sample in a study of blood T cell repertoires in COVID-19. Profiling relied on immunoSEQ multiplex PCR, and the TCRdb table lists in-frame clones only, not all of them. This repertoire shows 200,000 to 250,000 clones, roughly 80% found once; its top ten account for 3.4%. The sample consisted of peripheral blood. The receptor source for this set is a woman between 18 and 29 years old with acute or convalescent COVID-19. Each CDR3 is given with its conserved first and last residue. The D gene is left open where the match is weak. The size entry is marked missing in some rows and otherwise reads once, few, many or a size class.

clone size	D gene	V gene	J gene	CDR3 protein	CDR3 DNA
NA	NA	TRBV6-2/TRBV6-3	TRBJ1-5	CASSYAFRGSGQPQHF	TGTGCCAGCAGTTACGCCTTTAGAGGCAGTGGGCAGCCCCAGCATTTT
once	TRBD1	TRBV14	TRBJ1-5	CASSLTGSNQPQHF	TGTGCCAGCAGCCTGACAGGGAGCAATCAGCCCCAGCATTTT
once	NA	TRBV19	TRBJ1-1	CASSPGGALNTEAFF	TGTGCCAGTAGCCCGGGGGGGGCTCTGAACACTGAAGCTTTCTTT
NA	NA	TRBV9	TRBJ2-5	CASNQRSGYQETQYF	TGTGCCAGCAACCAGAGATCAGGGTACCAAGAGACCCAGTACTTC
few	NA	TRBV19	TRBJ1-5	CASTDRGKYQPQHF	TGTGCCAGTACGGACAGAGGGAAGTACCAGCCCCAGCATTTT
NA	TRBD2	TRBV30	TRBJ2-3	CAWNLAGGGDTQYF	TGTGCCTGGAACTTAGCGGGAGGCGGGGATACGCAGTATTTT
few	NA	TRBV4-3	TRBJ2-4	CASSQDLSGVRNIQYF	TGCGCCAGCAGCCAAGATTTATCGGGGGTCAGGAACATTCAGTACTTC
NA	NA	TRBV18	TRBJ1-6	CASSPGLGGGLNSPLHF	TGTGCCAGCTCACCTGGGCTAGGTGGGGGCCTTAATTCACCCCTCCACTTT
NA	NA	TRBV2	TRBJ1-2	CASSLGTSGKGYTF	TGTGCCAGCAGCCTCGGGACTTCCGGGAAAGGCTACACCTTC
NA	TRBD1	TRBV5-5	TRBJ2-1	CASSYAGTGGENEQFF	TGTGCCAGCAGTTACGCCGGGACAGGGGGCGAAAATGAGCAGTTCTTC
NA	NA	TRBV7-2	TRBJ1-2	CASSLVALGEGSYGYTF	TGTGCCAGCAGCTTAGTGGCCCTTGGGGAGGGGTCCTATGGCTACACCTTC
NA	NA	TRBV7-2	TRBJ2-7	CASSLEYAGTYEQYF	TGTGCCAGCAGCTTAGAGTATGCGGGAACCTACGAGCAGTACTTC
NA	TRBD2	TRBV7-9	TRBJ2-4	CASSARLAGGSKNIQYF	TGTGCCAGCAGCGCACGACTAGCGGGAGGTTCCAAAAACATTCAGTACTTC
NA	NA	TRBV19	TRBJ1-1	CASSGAEVNTEAFF	TGTGCCAGTAGTGGGGCAGAAGTGAACACTGAAGCTTTCTTT
few	NA	TRBV7-9	TRBJ2-2	CASSLQGNTGELFF	TGTGCCAGCAGCTTACAGGGTAACACCGGGGAGCTGTTTTTT
NA	NA	TRBV30	TRBJ1-3	CAWRGTGNTIYF	TGTGCCTGGAGGGGGACAGGAAACACCATATATTTT
NA	TRBD1	TRBV25-1	TRBJ1-1	CASSEYFGTGGLDTEAFF	TGTGCCAGCAGTGAATATTTTGGGACAGGGGGCCTTGACACTGAAGCTTTCTTT
NA	NA	TRBV19	TRBJ2-2	CASTLEATWNTGELFF	TGTGCCAGTACCCTGGAGGCTACCTGGAACACCGGGGAGCTGTTTTTT
few	NA	TRBV6-5	TRBJ1-5	CASTYDSPSNQPQHF	TGTGCCAGCACCTATGACAGCCCAAGCAATCAGCCCCAGCATTTT
NA	TRBD2	TRBV13	TRBJ2-2	CASSAGTTGSGELFF	TGTGCCAGCAGCGCCGGGACTACCGGATCCGGGGAGCTGTTTTTT
few	NA	TRBV11-2	TRBJ1-1	CASSLDLKVRGSAFF	TGTGCCAGCAGCTTAGATTTGAAGGTGAGGGGGTCAGCTTTCTTT
NA	TRBD2	TRBV29-1	TRBJ2-1	CSQEDGTSGIAQFF	TGCAGCCAAGAGGACGGGACTAGCGGGATTGCCCAGTTCTTC
NA	TRBD2	TRBV7-8	TRBJ2-2	CASSRWLAGGINTGELFF	TGTGCCAGCAGCCGATGGCTAGCGGGAGGTATCAACACCGGGGAGCTGTTTTTT
NA	TRBD2	TRBV29-1	TRBJ2-1	CSVVRLAGGPREQFF	TGCAGCGTTGTCCGGCTGGCGGGAGGGCCTAGGGAGCAGTTCTTC
NA	NA	TRBV28	TRBJ1-2	CASSLWMTANYGYTF	TGTGCCAGCAGTTTATGGATGACAGCTAACTATGGCTACACCTTC
NA	NA	TRBV14	TRBJ2-7	CASSQGSFSHYEQYF	TGTGCCAGCAGCCAAGGGTCATTCAGTCACTACGAGCAGTACTTC
NA	TRBD1	TRBV7-9	TRBJ2-5	CASSPPTGTGFETQYF	TGTGCCAGCAGCCCCCCGACCGGGACAGGCTTTGAGACCCAGTACTTC
NA	TRBD1	TRBV6-5	TRBJ1-2	CASSYSGTGFGYTF	TGTGCCAGCAGTTACTCGGGGACAGGCTTCGGCTACACCTTC
NA	TRBD1	TRBV6-2/TRBV6-3	TRBJ1-1	CASSYRGRPGTEAFF	TGTGCCAGCAGTTACAGGGGGCGCCCGGGCACTGAAGCTTTCTTT
NA	TRBD1	TRBV28	TRBJ2-5	CASSLTLVVRDRDQETQYF	TGTGCCAGCAGTTTAACTTTGGTAGTTAGGGACAGAGACCAAGAGACCCAGTACTTC
NA	TRBD1	TRBV6-2/TRBV6-3	TRBJ1-1	CASSSTGTGSTEAFF	TGTGCCAGCAGTTCTACCGGGACAGGGAGCACTGAAGCTTTCTTT
NA	TRBD1	TRBV29-1	TRBJ1-1	CSVETRTGLNTEAFF	TGCAGCGTTGAGACGAGGACAGGATTGAACACTGAAGCTTTCTTT
NA	TRBD1	TRBV3-1/TRBV3-2	TRBJ2-2	CASSQVQGAVTGELFF	TGTGCCAGCAGCCAAGTTCAGGGGGCGGTCACCGGGGAGCTGTTTTTT
NA	TRBD2	TRBV15	TRBJ2-1	CATSSVGRSGRAVREQFF	TGTGCCACCAGCAGTGTCGGGAGGAGCGGGAGGGCAGTAAGGGAGCAGTTCTTC
NA	NA	TRBV6-1	TRBJ2-1	CASLRDWASYNEQFF	TGTGCCAGCCTCCGGGACTGGGCCTCCTACAATGAGCAGTTCTTC
NA	NA	TRBV21-1	TRBJ2-5	CASTQSRRLVQETQYF	TGTGCCAGCACCCAAAGCCGGCGACTTGTTCAAGAGACCCAGTACTTC